This TCR beta chain was documented in a study of cytomegalovirus exposure and HLA in healthy donors. Study observations and caveats: The sole available immune exposure information was CMV serostatus. There were 150 to 200 TCR beta chains listed as cytomegalovirus-associated.

CDR3 length equals 16 residues. V dropped 6 bases and J dropped 6; count of bases not matched to a gene: 10. Germline assignment: CDR1 SNHLY and CDR2 FYNNEI. On this clone: Its antigen is unknown.

A multiplex PCR was run with 60 Vbeta primers and 13 Jbeta primers. Assay: immunoSEQ multiplex PCR; the TCRdb copy retains only in-frame clones and omits some. The sample records 100,000 or so clones, approximately 80% being singletons. Source material: PBMCs. The gene calls are TRBV2 and TRBJ2-4; the match to TRBD2 covers 11 bases. This clonotype originated in a man aged 25 to 40 in good health and CMV-seropositive. CDR3 nucleotides: TGTGCCAGCAGACTAGCGGGAGTCATGACATCAAACATTCAGTACTTC. Translating it yields CASRLAGVMTSNIQYF.